This TCR beta chain was captured by sequencing in a study of PD-1 blockade in mismatch repair-deficient tumors. The CDR3 loop spans 14 amino acids. CDR1 and CDR2 (germline): MRHNA, SNTAGT. Trimming pared 7 bases from V and 5 bases from J, leaving 18 bases between. TCRdb's table, derived via immunoSEQ multiplex PCR, lists solely in-frame clones and lacks some. The sample contains 100,000 to 150,000 clones, approximately 86% of which appear only once. The chain is built from TRBV6-4 and TRBJ2-7; perhaps TRBD1 as D (5 bases). The sample here was peripheral blood, taken 44 weeks after starting pembrolizumab. The receptor was derived from an adult with mismatch repair-deficient cancer. The CDR3 here is CASILSPQGDEQYF. For the CDR3, the DNA is TGTGCCAGCATTTTGTCCCCCCAAGGGGACGAGCAGTACTTC.